This T cell receptor beta chain was observed in a study of blood T cells in healthy people across ages. V was pared by 3 bases and J by 4 bases, with 15 bases between. The CDR3 covers 15 residues. CDR1 and CDR2 (germline): MDHEN, SYDVKM. Primed by a sample-barcoded 5' primer and a J-beta primer mix, a second PCR proceeded for roughly 7 to 11 cycles. TCRdb used MiXCR to reprocess the 5' RACE reads, holding one entry per CDR3 protein. Of approximately 760,000 distinct CDR3 sequences in the sample, just under 25% were seen once. These sequences were also reported in another study, on T cells of mothers and their children. From that paper: For cDNA synthesis, the complete extracted RNA was used (roughly 1.5 ug per 15 ul).

This chain links TRBV28 with TRBJ2-5; possibly TRBD2 for D (5 bases). Sequencing input: blood. This sequence was found in a boy between 10 and 17 years old in good health. The CDR3 here is CASSLEERRTETQYF. As DNA, the CDR3 is TGTGCCAGCAGTTTGGAGGAGAGGCGCACAGAGACCCAGTACTTC.